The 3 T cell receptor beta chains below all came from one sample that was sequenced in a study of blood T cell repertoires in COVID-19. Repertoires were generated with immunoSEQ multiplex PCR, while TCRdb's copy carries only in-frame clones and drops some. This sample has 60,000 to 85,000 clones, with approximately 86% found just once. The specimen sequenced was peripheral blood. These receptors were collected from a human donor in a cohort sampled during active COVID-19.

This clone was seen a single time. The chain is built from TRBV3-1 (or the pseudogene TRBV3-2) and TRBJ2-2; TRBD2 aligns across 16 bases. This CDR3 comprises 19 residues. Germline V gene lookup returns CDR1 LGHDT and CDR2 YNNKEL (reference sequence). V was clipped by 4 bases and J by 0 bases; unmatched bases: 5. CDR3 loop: CASSRGLAGGLSNTGELFF. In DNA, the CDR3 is TGTGCCAGCAGCCGGGGACTAGCGGGGGGGCTATCGAACACCGGGGAGCTGTTTTTT.

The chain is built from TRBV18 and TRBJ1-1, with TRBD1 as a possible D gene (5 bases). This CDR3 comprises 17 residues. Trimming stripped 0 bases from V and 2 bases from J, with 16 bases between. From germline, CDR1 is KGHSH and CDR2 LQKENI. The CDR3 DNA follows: TGTGCCAGCTCACCACCGGGATCCGGGGGAGGAAACACTGAAGCTTTCTTT. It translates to CASSPPGSGGGNTEAFF.

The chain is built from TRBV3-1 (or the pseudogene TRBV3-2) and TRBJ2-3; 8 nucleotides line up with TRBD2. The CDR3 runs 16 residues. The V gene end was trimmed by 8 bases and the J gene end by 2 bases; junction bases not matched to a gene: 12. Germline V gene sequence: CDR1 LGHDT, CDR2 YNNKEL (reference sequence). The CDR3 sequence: CASAPGGTRATDTQYF. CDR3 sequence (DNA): TGTGCCAGCGCTCCGGGCGGGACTAGAGCCACAGATACGCAGTATTTT.